The sequence of this T cell receptor (beta chain) was determined in a study of CD8 T cells in Susac syndrome. With regard to this clonotype: Antigen specificity is unknown.

Overall study findings and caveats: By the study's own acknowledgment, its TCR sequencing and HLA analysis included relatively few individuals.

CDR1 is SGDLS, CDR2 YYNGEE, per germline. This CDR3 is 15 amino acids long. V lost 0 bases and J lost 4; bases outside the gene matches: 7. The authors reverse transcribed 0.5 to 1 ug RNA with random hexamers. Amplification of TCR beta CDR3 used immunoSEQ multiplex PCR across 54 Vbeta and 13 Jbeta. Using its own MiXCR run on the immunoSEQ multiplex PCR reads, TCRdb lists one record per CDR3 protein. The sample holds some 260,000 distinct CDR3 sequences, 70% to 90% seen once. The gene calls are TRBV9 and TRBJ2-7, with 7 nucleotides matching TRBD1. The sample comprised CD8+ T cells from PBMCs. This clonotype was sampled from a human donor with multiple sclerosis. Here the CDR3 reads CASSVDRGSQYEQYF. CDR3 coding DNA: TGTGCCAGCAGCGTAGACAGGGGAAGCCAGTACGAGCAGTACTTC.